The 11 T cell receptor beta chains in this list originate from one sample, sequenced in a study of blood T cell repertoires in COVID-19. The assay was immunoSEQ multiplex PCR, and TCRdb's table has in-frame clones only and misses some. The table includes approximately 130,000 clones, around four fifths detected once. The sample comprised PBMCs or T cells enriched from blood (not recorded which). These receptors all stem from a man aged 25 to 45 who had recovered from COVID-19.

This rearrangement joins TRBV12-5 to TRBJ1-1; 7 bases fit TRBD1. Trimming took 5 bases from V and 0 from J; bases not matched to a gene: 6. Germline V gene lookup returns CDR1 LGHNT and CDR2 FRNRAP. The CDR3 is 15 amino acids. CDR3 sequence reads: CASGPPGQMNTEAFF. Here the CDR3 DNA reads TGTGCTAGTGGTCCCCCGGGACAGATGAACACTGAAGCTTTCTTT.

The CDR3 reads CASSKSGRGTDTQYF. Written as DNA, the CDR3 is TGTGCCAGCAGTAAAAGCGGGAGAGGCACAGATACGCAGTATTTT. This rearrangement joins TRBV2 to TRBJ2-3, with TRBD2 matching over 8 bases. CDR1 is SNHLY and CDR2 is FYNNEI in the germline V gene. The CDR3 length is 15 residues. With V trimmed by 5 bases and J by 1 base, 5 bases remained unmatched.

V usage is TRBV6-1 and J usage is TRBJ1-2, with D hard to call. Per the germline V gene, CDR1 is MNHNS and CDR2 is SASEGT. The V end lost 3 bases, the J end lost 1 base, and 21 bases lay between the germline ends. The length of the CDR3 is 18 residues. CDR3 loop: CASSDAYHTSPLNYGYTF. CDR3 DNA sequence: TGTGCCAGCAGTGATGCCTACCATACTTCTCCTCTTAACTATGGCTACACCTTC.

The chain combines TRBV2 with TRBJ2-7, with a possible D match to TRBD2 (6 bases). CDR3 size: 13 residues. V was cut by 3 bases and J by 5 bases, with 11 bases left in between. CDR1 and CDR2 from the germline V gene are SNHLY and FYNNEI. The CDR3 sequence: CASSDLGGDEQYF. The CDR3 DNA follows: TGTGCCAGCAGTGATTTGGGAGGAGACGAGCAGTACTTC.

CDR3 coding DNA: TGTGCCATCAGCGCCGGGACAGGGGATCAGCCCCAGCATTTT. Translated: CAISAGTGDQPQHF. This chain uses TRBV10-3 with TRBJ1-5, with TRBD1 matching 10 bases. CDR3 length: 14 residues. Germline CDR1 and CDR2: ENHRY and SYGVKD. V was pared by 6 bases and J by 5 bases, with 4 bases of the junction left unmatched.

Details on this clone: The same CDR3 is also encoded by other DNA sequences in this sample. This sequence joins TRBV5-1 and TRBJ1-4, with D maybe TRBD1 (5 bases). Germline CDR1 SGHRS, CDR2 YFSETQ. The CDR3 has 14 residues. V shed 0 bases and J shed 4 bases, with 7 bases lying between them. The CDR3 nucleotides are TGCGCCAGCAGCTTGGGGCAGGGTAATGAAAAACTGTTTTTT. Translation: CASSLGQGNEKLFF.

The rearrangement joins TRBV5-1 to TRBJ2-1; 9 bases are a match to TRBD1. This CDR3 is 15 amino acids long. Germline trimming cut 4 bases from V and 10 bases from J; bases unmatched to any gene: 12. The germline V gene has CDR1 SGHRS and CDR2 YFSETQ. CDR3 amino acids: CASSNQQGAEGEQFF. The DNA of the CDR3 is TGCGCCAGCAGCAACCAACAGGGGGCAGAGGGGGAGCAGTTCTTC.

V gene TRBV11-2 combines with J gene TRBJ1-6; 8 bases agree with TRBD1. V lost 5 bases to trimming and J lost 10 bases; unmatched junction nucleotides: 7. From germline, CDR1 is SGHAT and CDR2 FQNNGV. The CDR3 is 14 amino acids. The CDR3 DNA is TGTGCCAGCAGCGCGGGGGACAGGTTATCACCCCTCCACTTT. This sequence encodes CASSAGDRLSPLHF.

The genes are TRBV5-8 and TRBJ1-5, with 7 positions matching TRBD1. Germline V gene data show CDR1 as SGHTS and CDR2 as YDEGEE. CDR3 length: 15 residues. Losses at the gene ends were 4 bases for V and 3 bases for J; bases not matched to a gene: 7. This chain's CDR3 is CASSAGTVSNQPQHF. The DNA of the CDR3 is TGTGCCAGCAGCGCGGGGACAGTGTCCAATCAGCCCCAGCATTTT.

The chain recombines TRBV24-1 with TRBJ2-2; 8 nucleotides agree with TRBD2. J gave up 5 bases and V 6 bases, and 1 base lay outside the gene matches. This CDR3 region has 13 residues. Per the germline V gene, CDR1 is KGHDR and CDR2 is SFDVKD. The CDR3 sequence is CATSTGGTGELFF. The DNA for the CDR3 is TGTGCCACCAGTACGGGAGGGACCGGGGAGCTGTTTTTT.

The chain has TRBV28 and TRBJ1-5, with 9 bases that match TRBD1. This CDR3 region has 14 residues. In germline, CDR1 is MDHEN, CDR2 SYDVKM. The V segment lost 3 bases and the J segment 5 bases; nucleotides outside the gene matches: 2. The CDR3 bases are TGTGCCAGCAGTTTTGACAGGGGGGATCAGCCCCAGCATTTT. Its translation is CASSFDRGDQPQHF.